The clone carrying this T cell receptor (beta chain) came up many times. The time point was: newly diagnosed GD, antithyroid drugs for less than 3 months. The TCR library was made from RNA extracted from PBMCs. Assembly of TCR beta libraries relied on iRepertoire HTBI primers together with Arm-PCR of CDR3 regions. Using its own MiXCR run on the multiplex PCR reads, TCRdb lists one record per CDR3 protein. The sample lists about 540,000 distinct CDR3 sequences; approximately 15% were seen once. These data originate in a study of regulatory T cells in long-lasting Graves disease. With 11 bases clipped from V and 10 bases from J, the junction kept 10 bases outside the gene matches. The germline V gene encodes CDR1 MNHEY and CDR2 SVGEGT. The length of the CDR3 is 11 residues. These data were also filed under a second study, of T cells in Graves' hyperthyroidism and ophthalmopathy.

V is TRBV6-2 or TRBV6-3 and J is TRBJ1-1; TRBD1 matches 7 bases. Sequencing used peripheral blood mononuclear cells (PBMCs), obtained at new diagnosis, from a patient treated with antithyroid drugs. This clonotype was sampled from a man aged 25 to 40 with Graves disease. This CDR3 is CAPRGRVGAFF. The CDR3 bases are TGTGCCCCCAGGGGGAGGGTTGGAGCTTTCTTT.